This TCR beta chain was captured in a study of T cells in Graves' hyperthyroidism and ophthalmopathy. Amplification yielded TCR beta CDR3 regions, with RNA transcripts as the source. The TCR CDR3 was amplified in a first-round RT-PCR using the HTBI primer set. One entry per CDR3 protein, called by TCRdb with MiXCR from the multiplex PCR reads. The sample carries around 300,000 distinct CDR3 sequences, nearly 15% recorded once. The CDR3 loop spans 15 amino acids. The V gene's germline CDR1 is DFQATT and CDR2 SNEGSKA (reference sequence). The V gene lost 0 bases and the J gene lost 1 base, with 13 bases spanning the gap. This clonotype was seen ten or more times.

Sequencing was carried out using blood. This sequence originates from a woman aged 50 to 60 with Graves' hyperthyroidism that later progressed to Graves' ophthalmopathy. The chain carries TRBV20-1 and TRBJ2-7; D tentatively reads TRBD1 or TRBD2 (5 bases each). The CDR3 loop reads CSARDWGKGSYEQYF. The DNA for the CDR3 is TGCAGTGCTAGAGATTGGGGGAAGGGGTCCTACGAGCAGTACTTC.